Here is one T cell receptor (beta chain) with its context. This clone has just a few counts. What this receptor recognizes is not known. No much larger clonotype is one base removed from it; base qualities were not supplied. The archived tumor blocks were obtained from patients to whom no neoadjuvant therapy had been administered before resection. In the preserved-tissue arm, the study used 30 surgical resection samples taken from 25 or so pancreatic ductal adenocarcinoma patients who had not previously been treated. For the resection arm, DNA was extracted from ten 5-micron curls of FFPE tumor adjacent to the multiplex immunohistochemistry slide. CDR1 and CDR2, per the germline V gene, are MNHGY and SAAAGT. The trim is 4 bases for V and 5 bases for J, with a gap of 8 bases between the germline ends. Taken from cysteine to phenylalanine, the CDR3 has 12 residues. The entry retains the CDR3 DNA only, 36 bases that are in frame from base 1.

The immunoSEQ Assay at Adaptive Biotechnologies was used to immunosequence TCRbeta CDR3 regions from the extracted DNA. The authors' analysis ran thus. To measure the absolute abundance of each unique TCRbeta CDR3, the sequences were collapsed and filtered. Clonality was calculated as 1 minus Pielou's evenness, with only productive in-frame rearrangements included in the computation. Regional overlap was evaluated by tracking the top 100 nucleotide rearrangements across paired samples, and paired versus unrelated samples were compared using the Morisita index. The immunoSEQ Rearrangement Details tool was used to assess convergence of nucleotide rearrangements onto identical amino acid sequences. The source is immuneACCESS, and TCRdb retained only in-frame sequences with V and J called. Part of the clones is not carried over; for the studies checked, unresolved V genes explain less than half of this, and the remainder is unexplained. The D gene and trimming were derived from the DNA, and the V and J assignments and clone size from that table. This sample has more than 2,500 clones in its table, and about 40% of those were observed once. 25% to 30% of the sample belongs to the ten largest clones.

These data are taken from a study of CXCR4 blockade with PD-1 therapy in pancreatic cancer (dated by TCRdb to between 2018 and 2021). In terms of the full investigation: The study analyzed resected pancreatic ductal adenocarcinoma using multiplex immunohistochemistry and TCRbeta immunosequencing, along with ex vivo slice culture to test PD-1 and CXCR4 blockade. To look at intratumoral heterogeneity, the researchers TCR-sequenced two geographically distinct regions from each of 6 tumors. The study at large found these results: A strong correlation was found between the frequency of an amino acid clone and the number of distinct nucleotide rearrangements encoding that clone, which suggests convergent selection driven by common tumor antigens. Although tumors showed clonal expansion, with a mean productive clonality of about 0.15 compared with around 0.052 in healthy blood, clonality was not correlated with survival. Because only TCRbeta chains were sequenced, true antigen-specificity overlap among convergent dominant clones remained unconfirmed while awaiting paired alpha-beta single-cell sequencing.

This clonotype was sampled from a human donor with pancreatic ductal adenocarcinoma. The chain employs TRBV6-8 and TRBJ1-2, and perhaps TRBD1 as D gene, on 5 matching bases. Specimen: tumor tissue. The DNA reads as follows: TGTGCCAGCAGTTTAGACAGATATGGCTACACCTTC. It specifies CASSLDRYGYTF.